The rows below give T cell receptor beta chains drawn from one sample of a study of cytomegalovirus exposure and HLA in healthy donors. Clones were read by immunoSEQ multiplex PCR, and TCRdb kept only the in-frame ones, dropping some. This table has approximately 230,000 clones, more than 85% appearing once. The sequenced sample consisted of PBMCs. Every receptor here comes from a man younger than 35 in good health and CMV-seropositive. The CDR3 runs from the conserved cysteine through the conserved F or W. The D gene is left open where the match is weak. Size tells how often a clone was seen (once, few, many) or the class of an expanded clone, and some rows leave it out.

>.|TRBJ2-6|.|TRBV27
TGTGCCAGCAGTTTCCTGGGGGCGAGTGGGGCCAACGTCCTGACTTTC
CASSFLGASGANVLTF
>TRBD1|TRBJ1-2|.|TRBV27
TGTGCCAGCAGTTTATTTCGGACAGGGTGGGATGGCTACACCTTC
CASSLFRTGWDGYTF
>.|TRBJ2-7|.|TRBV5-1
TGCGCCAGCAGCGGCGGGGCAGGGGATGACTACGAGCAGTACTTC
CASSGGAGDDYEQYF
>.|TRBJ1-5|.|TRBV5-8
TGTGCCAGCAGCCTTCGCGGGACCCTCAATCAGCCCCAGCATTTT
CASSLRGTLNQPQHF
>.|TRBJ1-2|.|TRBV6-1
TGTGCCAGCAGTGAAAGGGTCCGAGGTGGCTACACCTTC
CASSERVRGGYTF
>.|TRBJ1-4|.|TRBV19
TGTGCCAGTACCAGGGGAGGTAATGAAAAACTGTTTTTT
CASTRGGNEKLFF
>.|TRBJ2-3|.|TRBV7-3
TGTGCCAGCAGCTTAAATCTGGGGGCCGCAGATACGCAGTATTTT
CASSLNLGAADTQYF
>.|TRBJ2-1|.|TRBV9
TGTGCCAGCAGCGTAGTCGGCGCCGGGGGTGAGAATGAGCAGTTCTTC
CASSVVGAGGENEQFF
>TRBD1|TRBJ2-5|.|TRBV4-1
TGCGCCAGCAGCGGGAGGACAGGGGAAGGTGCCCAGTACTTC
CASSGRTGEGAQYF
>.|TRBJ2-7|.|TRBV6-1
TGTGCCAGCAGTGAAGGACAGTTGGGAGAGCAGTACTTC
CASSEGQLGEQYF
>TRBD1|TRBJ1-2|.|TRBV25-1
TGTGCCAGCAGCCTAGAGACAGGGGGCTATGGCTACACCTTC
CASSLETGGYGYTF
>TRBD2|TRBJ2-3|.|TRBV6-6
TGTGCCAGCAGTACCGGGACTAGCGGGAGTTTAGATACGCAGTATTTT
CASSTGTSGSLDTQYF
>.|TRBJ2-1|few|TRBV27
TGTGCCAGCAGTTTTGTTAGCGGAAGGAGCTCCTACAATGAGCAGTTCTTC
CASSFVSGRSSYNEQFF
>.|TRBJ2-2|.|TRBV5-1
TGCGCCAGCAGCTTGGACCAGAACACCGGGGAGCTGTTTTTT
CASSLDQNTGELFF
>TRBD1|TRBJ1-2|.|TRBV18
TGTGCCAGCTCACTGGGACAGGGGGCTGGCTATGGCTACACCTTC
CASSLGQGAGYGYTF